This T cell receptor (beta chain) appears in the sequencing data of a study of T cells after yellow fever vaccination. Looked up from germline, CDR1 is SGHTA and CDR2 is FQGNSA. The length of the CDR3 is 13 residues. V was pared by 5 bases and J by 5 bases, with 12 bases between. Study observations and caveats: Subsequent booster samples again held most clones from primary vaccination (around 96% CD4, about 90% CD8).

They built TCR cDNA with 5'RACE template switching, a step that put in a universal primer site and UMIs. TCRdb reanalysed the 5' RACE reads using MiXCR and keeps one entry per CDR3 protein. The sample holds a few hundred thousand distinct CDR3 sequences; around 4.9% are singletons and the top ten take under 3.5%. This clonotype was observed a few times. What it binds is not known. The TCR was taken from a man younger than 30 who received the YFV17D yellow fever vaccine. The V call is TRBV7-2, the J call TRBJ2-5; D is perhaps TRBD2 (6 bases). Sequenced here: CD4+ T cells sorted from PBMCs, sampled on the day of the yellow fever booster vaccination. CDR3: CASSASEGETQYF. As DNA, the CDR3 is TGTGCCAGCAGCGCATCGGAGGGGGAGACCCAGTACTTC.